This TCR beta chain was sequenced for a study of blood T cell repertoires in COVID-19. As for the study in general: Acute-phase and convalescent COVID-19 samples originated in the United States, Italy and Spain.

As originally analysed: The assay estimated nucleated cells by amplifying reference gene primers. The assay was immunoSEQ multiplex PCR, and TCRdb's table has in-frame clones only and misses some. V and J calls and clone size are as listed in that table; D and trimming were resolved from the DNA. This table has around 470,000 clones, around 90% appearing once. Germline values: CDR1 KGHSH, CDR2 LQKENI. The ends were cut back, 6 bases at V and 2 bases at J, with 13 bases in the middle. CDR3 size: 14 residues. Individuals drawn from under 30 US areas were about 18 to 89 years old. Which cohort a participant joined came from the clinical history participants gave.

The receptor comes from a young man who had recovered from COVID-19. The chain joins TRBV18 to TRBJ2-5; D not certain. Sequenced: PBMCs or T cells enriched from blood (not recorded which). The CDR3 here is CASSPVASQETQYF. In nucleotides, the CDR3 is TGTGCCAGCTCCCCCGTCGCGTCTCAAGAGACCCAGTACTTC.